One and the same sample provided the 28 T cell receptor beta chains below, sequenced in a study of spatial heterogeneity in lung cancer. Time point meaning: sample taken at primary tumor resection. In TCRdb, the 5' RACE reads were re-called with MiXCR into one record per CDR3 protein. This table has about 100,000 distinct CDR3 sequences, 4.4% appearing once. General study findings and limits: Counts that tracked tumor mutation counts were those of expanded intratumoral alpha and beta TCRs.

No antigen has been assigned to these receptors. Sequenced material: lung tumor tissue, taken at surgery. Receptors were obtained from a male donor with early-stage non-small cell lung cancer.

This clonotype was seen repeatedly, ten times or more. The gene calls are TRBV3-1 and TRBJ2-6; the D is unclear. The CDR3 totals 15 residues. From germline, CDR1 is LGHDT and CDR2 YNNKEL (reference sequence). The V gene lost 6 bases and the J gene lost 0 bases, with 9 bases spanning the gap. The CDR3: CASSLPYSGANVLTF. The CDR3, as DNA: TGTGCCAGCAGTCTACCGTACTCTGGGGCCAACGTCCTGACTTTC.

This clonotype was counted at least ten times. The rearrangement uses TRBV7-9 and TRBJ2-3; weak D call: TRBD1 (6 bases). This CDR3 contains 15 residues. Germline V gene sequence: CDR1 SEHNR, CDR2 FQNEAQ (reference sequence). Trimming left V 6 bases short and J 0 bases short, with 13 bases between. CDR3 nucleotides: TGTGCCAGCAGAGACACAGGGCTTAGCACAGATACGCAGTATTTT. This encodes CASRDTGLSTDTQYF. The variable domain in full, completed from reference TRBV7-9 and TRBJ2-3, reads DTGVSQNPRHKITKRGQNVTFRCDPISEHNRLYWYRQTLGQGPEFLTYFQNEAQLEKSRLLSDRFSAERPKGSFSTLEIQRTEQGDSAMYLCASRDTGLSTDTQYFGPGTRLTVL.

The rearrangement links TRBV5-1 to TRBJ2-7, with TRBD1 identical over 8 bases. This CDR3 contains 14 residues. V shed 0 bases, J shed 5 bases, and the junction held 4 bases outside the gene matches. CDR1 SGHRS and CDR2 YFSETQ come from the germline V gene. The CDR3 DNA is TGCGCCAGCAGCTTGGGACAGGGGTTCGACGAGCAGTACTTC. Translated: CASSLGQGFDEQYF.

This clonotype was seen ten or more times. V gene TRBV5-6 combines with J gene TRBJ1-1; a possible D gene is TRBD1 (5 bases). Germline CDR1 reads SGHDT; CDR2 reads YYEEEE. This CDR3 is 12 amino acids long. Trimming left V 3 bases short and J 6 bases short, with 9 bases between. DNA for the CDR3: TGTGCCAGCAGCTCATGGGGGTCTGAAGCTTTCTTT. It yields the protein CASSSWGSEAFF. Based on the CDR3 plus reference TRBV5-6 and TRBJ1-1, the full variable domain is DAGVTQSPTHLIKTRGQQVTLRCSPKSGHDTVSWYQQALGQGPQFIFQYYEEEERQRGNFPDRFSGHQFPNYSSELNVNALLLGDSALYLCASSSWGSEAFFGQGTRLTVV.

This clonotype was observed at least ten times. The chain is built from TRBV11-1 and TRBJ2-7, with D perhaps TRBD2 (5 bases). V dropped 3 bases and J dropped 2 bases, with 11 bases sitting between them. Germline V gene data show CDR1 as SGHAT and CDR2 as FQDESV (reference sequence). The CDR3 has 14 amino acids. In DNA form, the CDR3 reads TGTGCCAGCAGCTTCGTGACCGGGGCCTACGAGCAGTACTTC. Encoded protein: CASSFVTGAYEQYF.

This clonotype was counted many times. The chain combines TRBV20-1 with TRBJ2-1; 8 positions agree with TRBD2. V gave up 3 bases and J gave up 7 bases; unmatched junction bases: 14. Germline loops: CDR1 DFQATT, CDR2 SNEGSKA (reference sequence). This CDR3 contains 16 residues. The CDR3 bases are TGCAGTGCTAGGAGCTTTGATAGCGGGAATTGGAATGAGCAGTTCTTC. Its protein is CSARSFDSGNWNEQFF.

At least ten counts were recorded for this clonotype. The chain has TRBV7-9 and TRBJ1-1; D remains ambiguous. V shed 7 bases and J shed 4 bases, with 16 bases lying between them. The CDR3 loop spans 14 amino acids. Looked up from germline, CDR1 is SEHNR and CDR2 is FQNEAQ (reference sequence). The CDR3 DNA reads TGTGCCAGCATCCCCTTCCGGACGGGCACTGAAGCTTTCTTT. Protein: CASIPFRTGTEAFF. Full variable domain (outside the CDR3, taken from reference TRBV7-9 and TRBJ1-1): DTGVSQNPRHKITKRGQNVTFRCDPISEHNRLYWYRQTLGQGPEFLTYFQNEAQLEKSRLLSDRFSAERPKGSFSTLEIQRTEQGDSAMYLCASIPFRTGTEAFFGQGTRLTVV.

This clonotype was seen ten or more times. The CDR3 DNA is TGTGCCTGGGGAGGGCAGGGAACGGCTGAAGCTTTCTTT. Its protein product is CAWGGQGTAEAFF. The genes are TRBV30 and TRBJ1-1; TRBD1 might be the D (5 bases). The CDR3 spans 13 residues. Per germline, CDR1 GTSNPN and CDR2 SVGIG (reference sequence). V was shortened by 5 bases and J by 6 bases, with 16 bases between the two germline ends. Filled out from reference TRBV30 and TRBJ1-1, the complete variable domain reads SQTIHQWPATLVQPVGSPLSLECTVEGTSNPNLYWYRQAAGRGLQLLFYSVGIGQISSEVPQNLSASRPQDRQFILSSKKLLLSDSGFYLCAWGGQGTAEAFFGQGTRLTVV.

As to this clonotype: A much larger clone lies one base from this, so it may be a read error. CDR3 coding DNA: TGTGCCAGCAGCAACAGGGGACTTACCCGGTCGGGCACAGATACGCAGTATTTT. It yields the protein CASSNRGLTRSGTDTQYF. J is TRBJ2-3 and V is TRBV21-1; TRBD1 is taken as the D call from the table, unchecked against the DNA. TRBV21-1 counts as a pseudogene. The CDR3 length is 18 residues.

This clonotype was counted ten times or more. The rearrangement links TRBV5-6 to TRBJ2-7, with TRBD2 as a possible D gene (5 bases). Deletions cut 4 bases from V and 4 bases from J, with 12 bases between. The CDR3 extends over 13 amino acids. CDR1 is SGHDT, CDR2 YYEEEE, per germline. Here the CDR3 DNA reads TGTGCCAGCAGCCCCGGGATACCTTACGAGCAGTACTTC. This translates into CASSPGIPYEQYF.

The table lists this clonotype with a few counts. This chain uses TRBV28 with TRBJ2-1; 9 bases line up with TRBD2. The germline V gene encodes CDR1 MDHEN and CDR2 SYDVKM. J was trimmed by 8 bases and V by 5 bases; bases with no gene match: 13. This CDR3 region has 16 residues. The CDR3 loop reads CASSGPSGTRGDEQFF. CDR3 coding DNA: TGTGCCAGCAGTGGGCCTAGCGGGACCCGAGGGGATGAGCAGTTCTTC.

As to this clonotype: A much bigger clone sits one base away, suggesting this may be a read error. This chain connects TRBV28 to TRBJ2-3, with 9 nucleotides matching TRBD1. Germline CDR1 and CDR2: MDHEN and SYDVKM. The length of the CDR3 is 14 residues. V was clipped by 5 bases and J by 7 bases; unmatched bases: 7. CDR3 in amino acids: CASSTGQGMNTQYF. DNA for the CDR3: TGTGCCAGCAGTACGGGACAGGGAATGAATACGCAGTATTTT.

This clonotype was counted a few times. The chain has TRBV27 and TRBJ1-1; 7 bases match TRBD1. CDR3 length: 13 amino acids. V shed 0 bases, J shed 7 bases, and the junction held 2 bases outside the gene matches. Germline V gene sequence: CDR1 MNHEY, CDR2 SMNVEV (reference sequence). The CDR3 coding sequence is TGTGCCAGCAGTTTATCCCGACAGGGTGAAGCTTTCTTT. Translated, it gives CASSLSRQGEAFF.

This clonotype occurred many times. The DNA for the CDR3 is TGCAGTGCTAGAGTGGGATTCAATCAGCCCCAGCATTTT. It yields the protein CSARVGFNQPQHF. The chain joins TRBV20-1 to TRBJ1-5, with unresolved D. CDR1 and CDR2 from the germline V gene are DFQATT and SNEGSKA (reference sequence). The CDR3 spans 13 residues. V lost 1 base to trimming and J lost 3 bases, with 7 bases between them.

Worth noting for this clonotype: A much larger clone differs by one base, so this may be a read error. The genes are TRBV9 and TRBJ2-1; TRBD2 is a possible D gene (6 bases). This CDR3 contains 13 residues. Germline CDR1 SGDLS, CDR2 YYNGEE. CDR3 nucleotides: TGTGCCAGCGGCGTAAGACTAGGATCGGAGCAGTTCTTC. This codes for CASGVRLGSEQFF. Drawing the rest from reference TRBV9 and TRBJ2-1, the complete variable domain is DSGVTQTPKHLITATGQRVTLRCSPRSGDLSVYWYQQSLDQGLQFLIQYYNGEERAKGNILERFSAQQFPDLHSELNLSSLELGDSALYFCASGVRLGSEQFFGPGTRLTVL.

This clonotype was observed many times. J is TRBJ2-5 and V is TRBV12-3 or TRBV12-4; possible D gene TRBD1, 5 bases. This CDR3 region has 14 residues. V was trimmed by 5 bases and J by 2 bases, leaving 12 bases between them. As DNA, the CDR3 is TGTGCCAGCAGTCAGACAGAGAAACAAGAGACCCAGTACTTC. Translation gives CASSQTEKQETQYF.

This clonotype came up a few times. J is TRBJ1-1 and V is TRBV6-5; 9 nucleotides line up with TRBD1. CDR1 is MNHEY and CDR2 is SVGAGI in the germline V gene. CDR3 size: 15 residues. The V segment lost 6 bases and the J segment 4 bases; nucleotides outside the gene matches: 9. CDR3 nucleotide sequence: TGTGCCAGCAGCCGAGGGGGACAGGGACGCACTGAAGCTTTCTTT. The encoded protein is CASSRGGQGRTEAFF.

This chain links TRBV6-5 with TRBJ2-3; 8 positions match TRBD1. In germline, CDR1 is MNHEY, CDR2 SVGAGI. The V gene end was trimmed by 6 bases and the J gene end by 4 bases; junction bases not matched to a gene: 3. The CDR3 has 13 residues. For the CDR3, the DNA is TGTGCCAGCAGAACAGGGGGTTCAGATACGCAGTATTTT. It specifies CASRTGGSDTQYF.

This clonotype was recorded many times. The V and J genes are TRBV2 and TRBJ2-7; D gene uncertain. The CDR3 runs to 14 residues. Trimming pared 3 bases from V and 1 base from J, leaving 10 bases between. Per the germline V gene, CDR1 is SNHLY and CDR2 is FYNNEI. CDR3 sequence: CASSELGLSYEQYF. Written as DNA, the CDR3 is TGTGCCAGCAGTGAGTTAGGTCTATCCTACGAGCAGTACTTC.

This clonotype occurred many times. The rearrangement links TRBV27 to TRBJ1-1; no firm D call. V gave up 4 bases and J gave up 6 bases, with 18 bases separating them. CDR1 and CDR2 (germline): MNHEY, SMNVEV (reference sequence). The CDR3 spans 15 residues. CDR3 sequence: CASSSAAIGWAEAFF. The CDR3 nucleotides are TGTGCCAGCAGTTCGGCCGCGATTGGATGGGCTGAAGCTTTCTTT.

This chain uses TRBV20-1 with TRBJ2-5; the match to TRBD1 covers 12 bases. The V and J ends lost 2 bases and 1 base, in that order; junction bases with no gene match: 8. The CDR3 sequence is 17 residues long. Germline CDR1 is DFQATT and CDR2 is SNEGSKA (reference sequence). CDR3 DNA: TGCAGTGCTAGAAAAGATACGGGACAGGGGGCCCAAGAGACCCAGTACTTC. Translation gives CSARKDTGQGAQETQYF.

This clonotype was seen at least ten times. The rearrangement links TRBV7-9 to TRBJ2-2, with D possibly being TRBD2 (5 bases). Trimming stripped 5 bases from V and 4 bases from J, with 14 bases between. The CDR3 totals 15 residues. Germline V CDR1 and CDR2: SEHNR, FQNEAQ (reference sequence). CDR3 in DNA: TGTGCCAGCAGCCCCCGTCTGGCGGGCACCGGGGAGCTGTTTTTT. Its translation: CASSPRLAGTGELFF.

This clonotype was observed many times. V gene TRBV25-1 combines with J gene TRBJ2-5; D is uncertain. This CDR3 spans 13 amino acids. Between the trimmed V and J ends, which lost 4 bases and 1 base, there was a span of 7 bases. CDR1 and CDR2 (germline): MGHDK, SYGVNS. In DNA, the CDR3 is TGTGCCAGCAGTGCACAGTTCCAAGAGACCCAGTACTTC. Protein: CASSAQFQETQYF.

The rearrangement joins TRBV4-1 to TRBJ1-1; D might be TRBD1 (5 bases). CDR1 and CDR2 from the germline V gene are MGHRA and YSYEKL. The CDR3 extends over 16 amino acids. V was shortened by 0 bases and J by 3 bases, with 14 bases between the two germline ends. CDR3: CASSQELQGLDTEAFF. In DNA, the CDR3 is TGCGCCAGCAGCCAAGAACTGCAGGGTTTGGACACTGAAGCTTTCTTT.

The chain employs TRBV15 and TRBJ1-2; D not resolved. The CDR3 length is 14 residues. Trimming cost V 0 bases and J 4 bases, with 9 bases left between them. The germline gives CDR1 LNHNV, CDR2 YYDKDF (reference sequence). CDR3 sequence: CATSRDVEGYGYTF. CDR3 bases: TGTGCCACCAGCAGAGATGTCGAAGGCTATGGCTACACCTTC.

This clonotype was counted at least ten times. The chain is built from TRBV11-1 and TRBJ1-6; possibly TRBD1 for D (5 bases). CDR1 is SGHAT, CDR2 FQDESV, per germline (reference sequence). This CDR3 spans 15 amino acids. Trimming cost V 5 bases and J 10 bases, with 18 bases left between them. The CDR3 bases are TGTGCCAGCAGCGGCGGCAGGGAGAGCAAGTCACCCCTCCACTTT. Translated: CASSGGRESKSPLHF.

This clonotype appeared many times. The rearrangement uses TRBV6-6 and TRBJ2-3, with 8 bases matching TRBD2. The CDR3 has 16 amino acids. The germline V gene encodes CDR1 MNHNY and CDR2 SVGAGI (reference sequence). The J segment lost 3 bases and the V segment lost 2 bases, leaving 7 bases of the junction unmatched. The DNA of the CDR3 is TGTGCCAGCAGTTACCGAACGGGACTAGTAACAGATACGCAGTATTTT. Protein product: CASSYRTGLVTDTQYF.

This clonotype has only a few counts. The chain carries TRBV7-2 and TRBJ2-4; TRBD1 aligns across 10 bases. Germline loops: CDR1 SGHTA, CDR2 FQGNSA. With V trimmed by 4 bases and J by 6 bases, 6 bases remained unmatched. The CDR3 extends over 15 amino acids. The CDR3, as DNA: TGTGCCAGCAGCTCCAGACAGGGGGCCGTAAACATTCAGTACTTC. This translates into CASSSRQGAVNIQYF.